Below, one T cell receptor beta chain is given with its context. Original methodology: Amplification of reference gene primers provided the estimated nucleated cell counts. Method: immunoSEQ multiplex PCR; TCRdb's copy keeps in-frame clones and lacks some. V and J calls and clone size follow that table, whereas D and trimming were derived from the DNA. The data contain 95,000 to 100,000 clones, about four fifths of them seen just once; the ten biggest clones take up approximately 22%. This entry is derived from a study of blood T cell repertoires in COVID-19. For the study at large: There were acute and convalescent COVID-19 samples, and they came from the United States, Italy and Spain. The cDNA or gDNA used as material had been derived from T cells, B-cell-depleted T cells, or PBMCs.

CDR1 is SGHAT and CDR2 is FQNNGV in the germline V gene. The CDR3 sequence is 16 residues long. Germline trimming cut 7 bases from V and 5 bases from J; bases unmatched to any gene: 10. The chain uses TRBV11-2 and TRBJ2-2; 10 bases are a match to TRBD2. The sequenced material came from peripheral blood. This TCR was recovered from a human donor in a cohort sampled during active COVID-19. The CDR3 reads CASTDVGTSATGELFF. Written as DNA, the CDR3 is TGTGCCAGCACCGATGTGGGGACTAGCGCTACCGGGGAGCTGTTTTTT.